The present T cell receptor beta chain was sequenced within a study of vaccination and CD4 T cells after COVID-19. General study results and limits: Relatively few convalescent patients were studied, without early post-infection timepoints.

The CDR3 is made up of 15 amino acids. Per germline, CDR1 MNHEY and CDR2 SVGEGT. Trimming stripped 5 bases from V and 4 bases from J, with 17 bases between. Note on this clonotype: Antigen specificity is unknown.

Treatment reported: approximately nine-day PBMC culture with coronavirus spike peptide pools or control peptides (ViraFEST assay). CD4+ T cells that had been cultured provided DNA sequenced with the Oncomine TCR Beta short-read assay. One entry per CDR3 protein results from TCRdb running MiXCR on the PCR reads. This repertoire shows more than 9,500 distinct CDR3 sequences, around 48% found once; its top ten account for roughly 15%. The chain is built from TRBV6-2 or TRBV6-3 and TRBJ1-1; possible D gene TRBD1, 5 bases. Material for sequencing was CD4+ T cells from blood, cultured in vitro. This TCR was recovered from a human donor who had recovered from COVID-19. CDR3 nucleotides: TGTGCCAGCAGTCATCCTGACCGGGACGGCACTGAAGCTTTCTTT. Protein: CASSHPDRDGTEAFF.